The 13 T cell receptor beta chains reported below all come from one sample, sequenced in a study of T cells in localized non-small cell lung cancer. Clones were read by immunoSEQ multiplex PCR, and TCRdb kept only the in-frame ones, dropping some. The sample has tens of thousands of clones, roughly 92% seen once. The sample consisted of peripheral blood, taken before any cancer treatment. The receptors were gathered from a woman between 35 and 70 years old with stage I lung adenocarcinoma.

This chain uses TRBV19 with TRBJ1-5; 10 bases are a match to TRBD1. The CDR3 has 18 amino acids. Looked up from germline, CDR1 is LNHDA and CDR2 is SQIVND (reference sequence). The V segment lost 4 bases and the J segment 6 bases; nucleotides outside the gene matches: 15. The CDR3 region is CASSTIDRQGQGLQPQHF. The CDR3 nucleotides are TGTGCCAGTAGTACTATCGACCGACAGGGACAGGGGCTTCAGCCCCAGCATTTT.

This sequence joins TRBV5-1 and TRBJ2-1, with 15 bases lining up with TRBD2. The CDR3 extends over 18 amino acids. V dropped 0 bases and J dropped 5; count of bases not matched to a gene: 6. Germline loops: CDR1 SGHRS, CDR2 YFSETQ. The CDR3 protein is CASSLGTSGRAGNNEQFF. CDR3 in DNA: TGCGCCAGCAGCTTGGGGACTAGCGGGAGGGCCGGAAACAATGAGCAGTTCTTC.

The V call is TRBV18, the J call TRBJ2-7, with 10 bases that match TRBD2. Losses at the gene ends were 2 bases for V and 2 bases for J; bases not matched to a gene: 3. Germline loops: CDR1 KGHSH, CDR2 LQKENI. The CDR3 consists of 15 residues. The CDR3 sequence: CASSPGSGRAYEQYF. Here the CDR3 DNA reads TGTGCCAGCTCACCAGGGAGCGGGAGGGCCTACGAGCAGTACTTC.

The chain recombines TRBV18 with TRBJ2-7, with 8 bases identical to TRBD1. CDR3 length: 15 amino acids. The V gene's germline CDR1 is KGHSH and CDR2 LQKENI. The V segment lost 6 bases and the J segment 0 bases; nucleotides outside the gene matches: 7. The CDR3 here is CASSPGQGPSYEQYF. CDR3 nucleotides: TGTGCCAGCTCCCCTGGACAGGGTCCCTCCTACGAGCAGTACTTC.

J is TRBJ1-6 and V is TRBV7-2; TRBD1 matches 7 bases. V gave up 4 bases and J gave up 8 bases; unmatched junction bases: 5. The CDR3 totals 14 residues. Germline values: CDR1 SGHTA, CDR2 FQGNSA. The CDR3 here is CASSSRQGYSPLHF. The CDR3, as DNA: TGTGCCAGCAGCTCTAGACAGGGTTATTCACCCCTCCACTTT.

The J gene is TRBJ1-1, the V gene TRBV9, with D maybe TRBD1 (5 bases). Deletions cut 3 bases from V and 1 base from J, with 10 bases between. The length of the CDR3 is 14 residues. Germline values: CDR1 SGDLS, CDR2 YYNGEE. In DNA form, the CDR3 reads TGTGCCAGCAGCGAAACCAGGGCGAACACTGAAGCTTTCTTT. Translating gives CASSETRANTEAFF.

The rearrangement joins TRBV5-1 to TRBJ2-7, with D perhaps TRBD1 (6 bases). This CDR3 comprises 15 residues. Per germline, CDR1 SGHRS and CDR2 YFSETQ. Trimming removed 4 bases at V and 6 bases at J, with 20 bases between. The CDR3 DNA reads TGCGCCAGCAGCCCATTGACAGGTTCATCAGGCGAGCAGTACTTC. Translation gives CASSPLTGSSGEQYF. Based on the CDR3 plus reference TRBV5-1 and TRBJ2-7, the full variable domain is KAGVTQTPRYLIKTRGQQVTLSCSPISGHRSVSWYQQTPGQGLQFLFEYFSETQRNKGNFPGRFSGRQFSNSRSEMNVSTLELGDSALYLCASSPLTGSSGEQYFGPGTRLTVT.

V and J are TRBV7-9 and TRBJ2-5, with TRBD2 identical over 7 bases. After removal of 2 bases from V and 3 bases from J, the junction contained 6 bases not matched to a gene. The CDR3 length is 15 residues. Germline V gene sequence: CDR1 SEHNR, CDR2 FQNEAQ (reference sequence). The CDR3 sequence is CASSLLGLGEETQYF. In DNA form, the CDR3 reads TGTGCCAGCAGCTTACTTGGACTAGGGGAAGAGACCCAGTACTTC.

The CDR3, as DNA: TGCGCCAGCAGCTTGGCCTCGGCAGGGTCGGGGTGGACCCAGTACTTC. This codes for CASSLASAGSGWTQYF. The rearrangement joins TRBV5-1 to TRBJ2-5, with D tentatively TRBD1 or TRBD2 (5 bases each). Per the germline V gene, CDR1 is SGHRS and CDR2 is YFSETQ. V was trimmed by 0 bases and J by 7 bases, leaving 19 bases between them. The CDR3 extends over 16 amino acids.

This chain links TRBV19 with TRBJ2-5, with no clear D. The ends were cut back, 4 bases at V and 4 bases at J, with 13 bases in the middle. The CDR3 extends over 14 amino acids. Germline values: CDR1 LNHDA, CDR2 SQIVND (reference sequence). For the CDR3, the DNA is TGTGCCAGTAGTACCCGAAGGGTGGGAGAGACCCAGTACTTC. Its protein product is CASSTRRVGETQYF. The whole variable domain, remainder taken from reference TRBV19 and TRBJ2-5, is DGGITQSPKYLFRKEGQNVTLSCEQNLNHDAMYWYRQDPGQGLRLIYYSQIVNDFQKGDIAEGYSVSREKKESFPLTVTSAQKNPTAFYLCASSTRRVGETQYFGPGTRLLVL.

The CDR3: CASSLVGTGALSYEQYF. The DNA of the CDR3 is TGTGCCAGCAGCTTGGTAGGGACAGGGGCCCTCTCCTACGAGCAGTACTTC. This chain uses TRBV5-8 with TRBJ2-7; 10 nucleotides line up with TRBD1. CDR1 is SGHTS, CDR2 YDEGEE, per germline. The V and J ends lost 0 bases and 0 bases, in that order; junction bases with no gene match: 6. This CDR3 comprises 17 residues.

The sample holds a few counts of this clone. This chain links TRBV18 with TRBJ1-5, with D unresolved. The CDR3 has 14 amino acids. Trimming stripped 3 bases from V and 4 bases from J, with 10 bases between. The germline gives CDR1 KGHSH, CDR2 LQKENI. CDR3 bases: TGTGCCAGCTCACCTACCATTGGGAATCAGCCCCAGCATTTT. Protein: CASSPTIGNQPQHF.

The rearrangement joins TRBV19 to TRBJ1-3; a weak D match, TRBD1 (6 bases). This CDR3 contains 15 residues. Germline lookup yields CDR1 LNHDA and CDR2 SQIVND (reference sequence). V was trimmed by 5 bases and J by 4 bases, leaving 15 bases between them. The CDR3 nucleotides are TGTGCCAGTAGTCCCCCCAGGGGCGTCGGAAACACCATATATTTT. Its translation is CASSPPRGVGNTIYF.